These 27 T cell receptor beta chains were all obtained from the same sample, sequenced in a study of cytomegalovirus exposure and HLA in healthy donors. The PCR contained 60 Vbeta and 13 Jbeta primers. The assay was immunoSEQ multiplex PCR, and TCRdb's table has in-frame clones only and misses some. The sample yields over 80,000 clones, around 85% seen once. The sequenced sample was PBMCs. These receptors came from a man in his forties in good health and CMV-seropositive.

The J gene is TRBJ2-2, the V gene TRBV7-9, with D possibly being TRBD2 (5 bases). V lost 8 bases, J lost 0 bases, and 10 bases lay in between. The CDR3 runs to 14 residues. Germline CDR1 reads SEHNR; CDR2 reads FQNEAQ (reference sequence). The CDR3 loop is CASSLLANTGELFF. The CDR3 nucleotides are TGTGCCAGCTCACTACTAGCGAACACCGGGGAGCTGTTTTTT.

The gene calls are TRBV2 and TRBJ2-3; D might be TRBD2 (6 bases). V lost 7 bases, J lost 2 bases, and 10 bases lay in between. The CDR3 loop spans 13 amino acids. From germline, CDR1 is SNHLY and CDR2 FYNNEI. The CDR3 nucleotides read TGTGCCAGCAATGCGGGGCCCACAGATACGCAGTATTTT. Translation gives CASNAGPTDTQYF.

In DNA, the CDR3 is TGTGCCAGCACCCCCCGGACGGGACTAAACACTGAAGCTTTCTTT. It translates to CASTPRTGLNTEAFF. J is TRBJ1-1 and V is TRBV6-6, with D possibly matching TRBD1 (5 bases). V dropped 7 bases and J dropped 2 bases, with 17 bases sitting between them. Germline V lookup: CDR1 MNHNY, CDR2 SVGAGI (reference sequence). This CDR3 has 15 residues.

This chain joins TRBV5-5 and TRBJ2-3, with 7 positions matching TRBD1. This CDR3 has 14 amino acids. Looked up from germline, CDR1 is SGHKS and CDR2 is YYEKEE (reference sequence). After removal of 4 bases from V and 3 bases from J, the junction contained 5 bases not matched to a gene. CDR3: CASSPGTVTDTQYF. CDR3 bases: TGTGCCAGCAGCCCCGGGACAGTTACAGATACGCAGTATTTT.

This clone was picked up a small number of times. This sequence joins TRBV28 and TRBJ1-2; D remains unclear. Trimming cost V 6 bases and J 4 bases, with 9 bases left between them. This CDR3 region has 12 residues. The germline gives CDR1 MDHEN, CDR2 SYDVKM. In nucleotides, the CDR3 is TGTGCCAGCAGGACATCCACCTATGGCTACACCTTC. This encodes CASRTSTYGYTF.

The chain couples TRBV27 to TRBJ1-2; 7 bases align to TRBD1. Germline-derived CDR1 and CDR2 are MNHEY and SMNVEV (reference sequence). The junction had 9 bases not matched to a gene; V was cut back by 4 bases and J by 4 bases. CDR3 length: 15 residues. The CDR3 here is CASSSRDRPTYGYTF. CDR3 in DNA: TGTGCCAGCAGTTCCCGGGACAGACCTACCTATGGCTACACCTTC.

The rearrangement joins TRBV6-1 to TRBJ1-1, with 7 bases aligning to TRBD1. Unmatched junction bases numbered 5, after V lost 0 bases and J lost 1 base. This CDR3 has 16 residues. Per germline, CDR1 MNHNS and CDR2 SASEGT. The CDR3 nucleotides are TGTGCCAGCAGTGAAGCGGGTGCAGGGGGGAACACTGAAGCTTTCTTT. It translates to CASSEAGAGGNTEAFF.

The chain uses TRBV6-4 and TRBJ2-1; 11 nucleotides match TRBD2. Germline lookup yields CDR1 MRHNA and CDR2 SNTAGT. The CDR3 is made up of 16 amino acids. Trimming took 1 base from V and 6 from J; bases not matched to a gene: 5. The CDR3 spells CASSDYSGGALNEQFF. CDR3 nucleotide sequence: TGTGCCAGCAGTGACTATAGCGGGGGGGCCCTCAATGAGCAGTTCTTC.

This clone was found once. The chain links TRBV5-1 to TRBJ1-1; D is uncertain. The V gene's germline CDR1 is SGHRS and CDR2 YFSETQ. The CDR3 length is 13 residues. The V and J ends lost 4 bases and 7 bases respectively, with 14 bases between them. The CDR3 coding sequence is TGCGCCAGCAGCCGGCAGGAAAATAATGAAGCTTTCTTT. It translates to CASSRQENNEAFF.

In regard to this clone: Additional DNA sequences in this sample encode the identical CDR3. This rearrangement joins TRBV11-1 to TRBJ2-1, with 10 bases matching TRBD2. This CDR3 is 15 amino acids long. The trim removed 3 bases at V and 4 bases at J, leaving 3 bases unmatched. The V gene's germline CDR1 is SGHAT and CDR2 FQDESV (reference sequence). CDR3 coding DNA: TGTGCCAGCAGCTTGGCACTAGCGGGATACAATGAGCAGTTCTTC. Its protein is CASSLALAGYNEQFF. Full variable domain (rest looked up from reference TRBV11-1 and TRBJ2-1): EAEVAQSPRYKITEKSQAVAFWCDPISGHATLYWYRQILGQGPELLVQFQDESVVDDSQLPKDRFSAERLKGVDSTLKIQPAELGDSAMYLCASSLALAGYNEQFFGPGTRLTVL.

The rearrangement joins TRBV19 to TRBJ2-2, with TRBD1 matching over 8 bases. The germline gives CDR1 LNHDA, CDR2 SQIVND (reference sequence). This CDR3 region has 14 residues. Unmatched junction bases numbered 4, after V lost 8 bases and J lost 2 bases. CDR3 in DNA: TGTGCCAGTGCGACAGGGGCCAACACCGGGGAGCTGTTTTTT. It codes for CASATGANTGELFF. Looking up the rest from reference TRBV19 and TRBJ2-2 gives the full variable domain: DGGITQSPKYLFRKEGQNVTLSCEQNLNHDAMYWYRQDPGQGLRLIYYSQIVNDFQKGDIAEGYSVSREKKESFPLTVTSAQKNPTAFYLCASATGANTGELFFGEGSRLTVL.

This chain connects TRBV5-6 to TRBJ1-6; D not certain. V lost 5 bases to trimming and J lost 7 bases, with 13 bases between them. Per germline, CDR1 SGHDT and CDR2 YYEEEE. The CDR3 is 14 amino acids. CDR3: CASRAGGGNSPLHF. The CDR3 bases are TGTGCCAGCAGGGCCGGAGGCGGGAATTCACCCCTCCACTTT.

This sequence joins TRBV19 and TRBJ1-1; 9 bases agree with TRBD1. V was clipped by 4 bases and J by 8 bases; unmatched bases: 11. Germline V CDR1 and CDR2: LNHDA, SQIVND (reference sequence). The CDR3 totals 15 residues. CDR3 DNA sequence: TGTGCCAGTAGTACGATAGGACAGGGGTTTGGCGAAGCTTTCTTT. Residues: CASSTIGQGFGEAFF.

This clone came up once. CDR3 DNA sequence: TGTGCCAGCTCACCACGACAGGGGTCGAATGAAAAACTGTTTTTT. Translation: CASSPRQGSNEKLFF. The chain combines TRBV18 with TRBJ1-4; 8 bases are shared with TRBD1. V lost 1 base and J lost 5; bases outside the gene matches: 3. CDR1 is KGHSH, CDR2 LQKENI, per germline. The CDR3 is made up of 15 amino acids.

V and J are TRBV6-5 and TRBJ1-5; D gene ambiguous. Germline V gives CDR1 MNHEY, CDR2 SVGAGI. V was shortened by 2 bases and J by 9 bases, with 8 bases between the two germline ends. The CDR3 covers 12 residues. CDR3 amino acids: CASSYPSGPQHF. The CDR3 region has the DNA TGTGCCAGCAGTTACCCCTCGGGGCCCCAGCATTTT.

The gene calls are TRBV18 and TRBJ1-1, with D uncertain. Germline loops: CDR1 KGHSH, CDR2 LQKENI. The CDR3 has 13 residues. The V end was cut by 4 bases, the J end by 4 bases, with 10 bases between. CDR3 DNA sequence: TGTGCCAGCTCACAATCTTTCCCCACTGAAGCTTTCTTT. It is translated as CASSQSFPTEAFF.

This clone has just one count. This rearrangement joins TRBV2 to TRBJ1-4; D is unresolved. V was trimmed by 4 bases and J by 4 bases, leaving 10 bases between them. Germline CDR1 and CDR2: SNHLY and FYNNEI. There are 14 residues in the CDR3. The CDR3: CASSVGGLNEKLFF. For the CDR3, the DNA is TGTGCCAGCAGTGTAGGTGGGCTTAATGAAAAACTGTTTTTT. Based on the CDR3 plus reference TRBV2 and TRBJ1-4, the full variable domain is EPEVTQTPSHQVTQMGQEVILRCVPISNHLYFYWYRQILGQKVEFLVSFYNNEISEKSEIFDDQFSVERPDGSNFTLKIRSTKLEDSAMYFCASSVGGLNEKLFFGSGTQLSVL.

The rearrangement links TRBV27 to TRBJ1-1; D is ambiguous. Germline values: CDR1 MNHEY, CDR2 SMNVEV (reference sequence). Trimming stripped 1 base from V and 4 bases from J, with 13 bases between. The CDR3 is made up of 15 amino acids. CDR3 nucleotide sequence: TGTGCCAGCAGTTTATTTGGATTTGGAGGCACTGAAGCTTTCTTT. It translates to CASSLFGFGGTEAFF.

The chain links TRBV5-4 to TRBJ2-5; D is possibly TRBD1 (5 bases). The CDR3 totals 15 residues. Germline V gene data show CDR1 as SGHNT and CDR2 as YYREEE (reference sequence). With 0 bases removed from V and 0 bases from J, the gap between germline ends came to 9 bases. The CDR3 is CASSLDRRYQETQYF. The CDR3 nucleotides read TGTGCCAGCAGCTTGGACAGGCGGTACCAAGAGACCCAGTACTTC.

The rearrangement joins TRBV4-1 to TRBJ2-7, with D maybe TRBD1 (5 bases). Trimming removed 0 bases from V and 5 bases from J, with 14 bases in between. CDR1 and CDR2 from the germline V gene are MGHRA and YSYEKL. There are 15 residues in the CDR3. CDR3 sequence: CASSQEYRQGHEQYF. In nucleotides, the CDR3 is TGCGCCAGCAGCCAAGAGTATCGGCAGGGTCACGAGCAGTACTTC.

This chain joins TRBV28 and TRBJ2-7; 9 positions agree with TRBD1. This CDR3 is 14 amino acids long. CDR1 and CDR2 (germline): MDHEN, SYDVKM. Trimming at V came to 6 bases and at J to 3 bases, leaving 6 bases not matched to a gene. The CDR3 loop is CASRSGTGFYEQYF. DNA of the CDR3: TGTGCCAGCAGGTCCGGGACAGGGTTCTACGAGCAGTACTTC.

This clone showed up just a few times. The V and J genes are TRBV4-1 and TRBJ2-5; D might be TRBD1 (5 bases). The CDR3 loop spans 15 amino acids. Trimming cost V 0 bases and J 1 base, with 9 bases left between them. Germline V gives CDR1 MGHRA, CDR2 YSYEKL. The CDR3 loop reads CASSQEGQFQETQYF. CDR3 sequence (DNA): TGCGCCAGCAGCCAAGAAGGACAATTCCAAGAGACCCAGTACTTC.

This chain uses TRBV28 with TRBJ2-7, with 12 bases lining up with TRBD2. Germline-derived CDR1 and CDR2 are MDHEN and SYDVKM. The CDR3 loop spans 14 amino acids. V gave up 5 bases and J gave up 3 bases; unmatched junction bases: 2. DNA of the CDR3: TGTGCCAGCAGTGGGACTAGCGGGCTCTACGAGCAGTACTTC. As protein: CASSGTSGLYEQYF.

The chain employs TRBV25-1 and TRBJ2-5; D possibly corresponds to TRBD2 (5 bases). V was pared by 5 bases and J by 5 bases, with 9 bases between. CDR3 length: 12 residues. CDR1 and CDR2 from the germline V gene are MGHDK and SYGVNS. The CDR3 region has the DNA TGTGCCAGCAGTTTTGGGGAGGAGACCCAGTACTTC. It is translated as CASSFGEETQYF.

J is TRBJ1-1 and V is TRBV5-1; 9 nucleotides align to TRBD1. Germline V gene data show CDR1 as SGHRS and CDR2 as YFSETQ. V was clipped by 5 bases and J by 0 bases; unmatched bases: 5. This CDR3 has 15 amino acids. The CDR3 loop reads CASSHRGRVNTEAFF. The DNA for the CDR3 is TGCGCCAGCAGTCACAGGGGGCGAGTGAACACTGAAGCTTTCTTT.

The V call is TRBV4-2, the J call TRBJ2-7; 11 bases match TRBD2. The CDR3 has 16 residues. Germline V CDR1 and CDR2: LGHNA, YNFKEQ. The V and J ends lost 0 bases and 3 bases, in that order; junction bases with no gene match: 4. DNA for the CDR3: TGTGCCAGCAGCCAAGATATGACTAGCGGGAACTACGAGCAGTACTTC. It codes for CASSQDMTSGNYEQYF.

The CDR3, as DNA: TGCGCCAGCAGCTTGGAGGGACTCACGACCTACGAGCAGTACTTC. Protein sequence: CASSLEGLTTYEQYF. The gene calls are TRBV5-1 and TRBJ2-7; D possibly corresponds to TRBD2 (6 bases). This CDR3 is 15 amino acids long. Trimming left V 0 bases short and J 2 bases short, with 12 bases between. Per the germline V gene, CDR1 is SGHRS and CDR2 is YFSETQ.